This T cell receptor beta chain was documented in a study of early T cells in non-severe SARS-CoV-2 infection. Researchers attached unique molecular identifiers to individual cDNA molecules. One entry per CDR3 protein, called by TCRdb with MiXCR from the 5' RACE reads. The sample gives approximately 70,000 distinct CDR3 sequences, around 15% of which show up once; about an eighth is in the top ten. Overall study results and limits: Sequences matched to VDJdb favored anti-spike CD8 responses, while private and CD4 specificities were missed.

Regarding this clonotype: Its antigen is not known.

CDR3 size: 15 residues. Germline CDR1 reads SSHAT; CDR2 reads FNYEAQ (reference sequence). J gave up 5 bases and V 5 bases, and 9 bases lay outside the gene matches. The chain uses TRBV7-7 and TRBJ2-5; TRBD1 matches at 9 bases. The sample consisted of whole blood. This receptor was identified in an adult who was a healthcare worker with PCR-confirmed SARS-CoV-2 infection or an uninfected control (not recorded which). In nucleotides, the CDR3 is TGTGCCAGCAGCACCGGACAGGGGAGGCGGGAGACCCAGTACTTC. This sequence encodes CASSTGQGRRETQYF.